This TCR beta chain originates from a study of T-cell reconstitution after alpha-beta-depleted transplantation in children. This clonotype was picked up many times. Germline V gene sequence: CDR1 SGHRS, CDR2 YFSETQ. V was trimmed by 5 bases and J by 3 bases, leaving 14 bases between them. The CDR3 sequence is 15 residues long. Unique molecular identifiers tagged the TCRbeta library. Each CDR3 protein gets one entry after TCRdb re-called the PCR reads with MiXCR. The sample records about 610,000 distinct CDR3 sequences, over 9.5% being singletons. The chain couples TRBV5-1 to TRBJ2-2; possible D gene TRBD1, 6 bases. Sequenced here: PBMCs from the stem cell graft donor, sampled from the stem cell graft. The receptor's source is a human donor who donated a stem cell graft to a child with acute myeloid leukemia. CDR3 bases: TGCGCCAGCAGAACAGGGTCGGTGGACACCGGGGAGCTGTTTTTT. Protein: CASRTGSVDTGELFF.